The clone carrying this T cell receptor (beta chain) was counted ten times or more. Its antigen is unknown. One end of the junction varies from germline; a read error may be responsible. The data were taken from a study of early T cells in non-severe SARS-CoV-2 infection. About the study: Unpaired chains resulted from sequencing bulk RNA of unsorted whole blood.

Individual cDNA molecules received unique molecular identifiers. TCRdb redid the calling of the 5' RACE reads with MiXCR, one entry per CDR3 protein. In the table there are over 50,000 distinct CDR3 sequences, around an eighth of which are singletons. The CDR3 contains 16 residues. Per germline, CDR1 DFQATT and CDR2 SNEGSKA (reference sequence). The study, taken as a whole, reports: Anti-spike CD8 specificities were favored by VDJdb matching, whose results missed private and CD4 specificities.

Sequenced: whole blood. The receptor was isolated from an adult who was a healthcare worker with PCR-confirmed SARS-CoV-2 infection or an uninfected control (not recorded which). V and J are TRBV20-1 and TRBJ2-1, with 7 nucleotides matching TRBD2. The CDR3 region is CSARARSGDTYNEQFF. CDR3 bases: TGCAGTGCGAGAGCCAGGAGCGGGGATACCTACAATGAGCAGTTCTTC.